Detailed here is one T cell receptor beta chain. This clone occurred once. Its antigen is currently not known. Base qualities are not provided; no much larger clone lies one nucleotide away. The source of the sample is a study of blood T cell repertoires in COVID-19 (dated by TCRdb to 2018 to 2020). Regarding the study in general: Collaborator samples came from the United States, Italy and Spain and covered acute and convalescent phases of COVID-19. The material from the prospective study consisted of cDNA or gDNA derived from T cells, B-cell-depleted T cells, or PBMCs. The dataset comprised deeply sampled blood TCRbeta repertoires from subjects exposed to, actively infected with, or recovered from COVID-19. The repertoires were released in a freely available public database meant as a resource for research on the immune response to SARS-CoV-2. The samples were drawn from the first 160 participants of the ongoing ImmuneRACE study and from over 950 subjects provided by 6 global collaborators. The sample metadata nearly always contained a de-identified subject ID, COVID-19 status, age in years and sex. Where available, HLA class I and class II types were taken from metadata supplied by the sample provider and were not determined by assay-based typing.

Study-wide conclusions, independent of this receptor: The amount of clinical and demographic metadata varied by source and participant and was provided uncurated.

The immunoSEQ Assay, a bias-controlled multiplex PCR, was used to amplify TCRbeta CDR3 regions from genomic DNA. As for how the authors treated the data: Within the assay, amplification of reference gene primers was used to estimate how many nucleated cells each sample contained. To quantify the absolute abundance of each unique TCRbeta CDR3 rearrangement, sequence reads were collapsed and filtered. For each sample, productive Simpson clonality was calculated by taking the square root of Simpson's diversity index across productive rearrangements. The table comes from immuneACCESS by way of TCRdb, which keeps in-frame sequences with V and J called. Part of the clones is missing from these tables; in studies checked, under half for an unresolved V gene and the rest for unknown reasons. The D gene and trimming were derived from the DNA, and the V and J assignments and clone size from that table. The sample table records around 63,000 clones; roughly 88% of these occur just once. The biggest ten clones account for roughly 18% of the sample.

Each collaborating institution followed its own protocols to collect whole blood in K2EDTA tubes. For TCRbeta analysis, collaborators shipped samples in one of three forms: frozen whole blood, isolated PBMCs, or DNA extracted from either of those sample types. CDR1 MNHNY and CDR2 SVGAGI are derived from the germline V gene (reference sequence). The junction shows trimming of 6 bases on V and 7 bases on J, and the gene matches do not reach 7 bases of it. The CDR3 holds 13 amino acids from the cysteine to the phenylalanine. Only the CDR3 region is kept as DNA, spanning 39 bases read in frame from base 1.

Here the chain combines TRBV6-6 and TRBJ1-2, with 8 bases in between that match TRBD1. Source material: peripheral blood. This clonotype was obtained from a woman older than 75 with active COVID-19. The CDR3 reads CASSLGTGVGYTF. The nucleotides read TGTGCCAGCAGCTTAGGGACAGGAGTTGGCTACACCTTC.